This T cell receptor beta chain was obtained from a study of vaccination and CD4 T cells after COVID-19. Study-level information: Overlapping peptides of the spike proteins of SARS-CoV-2, HCoV-NL63, HCoV-OC43 and HCoV-229E were used for cell stimulation.

Study outcomes and limitations: Convalescent patients saw a median about 85% of their reactive clones show up only after vaccination. Convalescent patients displayed spike mono-reactivity in 304 of 307 vaccine-specific clones.

This clonotype came up a few times. Its target is unknown. Treatment reported: roughly 11-day PBMC culture with coronavirus spike peptide pools or control peptides (ViraFEST assay). The germline V gene has CDR1 SGHTA and CDR2 FQGNSA. The CDR3 sequence is 14 residues long. Trimming stripped 0 bases from V and 5 bases from J, with 9 bases between. Cultured CD4+ T cells had their DNA profiled by the Oncomine TCR Beta short-read assay. After culture, CD4+ T cells served as the source for genomic DNA extraction. TCRdb reanalysed the PCR reads using MiXCR and keeps one entry per CDR3 protein. The table includes roughly 16,000 distinct CDR3 sequences, 55% to 85% detected once.

This TCR was sampled from a human donor who had recovered from COVID-19. The material sequenced was CD4+ T cells from blood, cultured in vitro. The rearrangement joins TRBV7-2 to TRBJ2-3; D is ambiguous. CDR3 sequence: CASSLANYRDTQYF. The DNA for the CDR3 is TGTGCCAGCAGCTTAGCGAATTACCGAGATACGCAGTATTTT.